The clone carrying this TCR beta chain turned up a few times. All donors participated as healthy donors of bone marrow. These data are taken from a study of cytomegalovirus exposure and HLA in healthy donors. Overall study: HLA-typed donors contributed approximately 86 million unique TCRs, which were held in an early data release.

Both 60 Vbeta primers and 13 Jbeta primers went into the PCR. TCRdb keeps only in-frame clones here, not all; method: immunoSEQ multiplex PCR. Among 45,000 to 60,000 clones, around 70% were seen once, and the ten largest hold about 3.2%. This CDR3 is 13 amino acids long. Germline V gives CDR1 LNHDA, CDR2 SQIVND (reference sequence). Trimming shortened V by 6 bases and J by 1 base, and 9 bases separated the two germline ends. The chain joins TRBV19 to TRBJ1-2; D is ambiguous. The clonotype was recovered from a man aged 18-30 years in good health and CMV-seronegative. Material: PBMCs. The CDR3 here is CASRMGVNYGYTF. CDR3 nucleotides: TGTGCCAGTAGGATGGGAGTTAACTATGGCTACACCTTC.